This T cell receptor (beta chain) was captured in a study of blood T cell repertoires in COVID-19. Germline V gives CDR1 LGHNT, CDR2 FRNRAP. Trimming removed 7 bases at V and 6 bases at J, with 9 bases between. The CDR3 sequence is 12 residues long. Sequenced by immunoSEQ multiplex PCR; TCRdb stores in-frame clones only, minus some. The top ten clones hold more than 1.5% of a sample with around 94,000 clones, 80% to 95% of them seen once. Material: peripheral blood. This chain connects TRBV12-5 to TRBJ2-2; a weak D match, TRBD2 (7 bases). This TCR derives from a woman aged 45-59 years with COVID-19, enrolled during active disease. The CDR3 bases are TGTGCTAGTGTAGGGGGGGCCGGGGAGCTGTTTTTT. Translating gives CASVGGAGELFF. Full variable domain (outside the CDR3, taken from reference TRBV12-5 and TRBJ2-2): DARVTQTPRHKVTEMGQEVTMRCQPILGHNTVFWYRQTMMQGLELLAYFRNRAPLDDSGMPKDRFSAEMPDATLATLKIQPSEPRDSAVYFCASVGGAGELFFGEGSRLTVL.